This T cell receptor (beta chain) was identified during a study of CD8 T cells in ankylosing spondylitis. TCRdb independently ran MiXCR on the 5' RACE reads; one entry per CDR3 protein. The sample holds around 300,000 distinct CDR3 sequences; around 20% are singletons and the top ten take 3.5% to 4.5%. Overall study results and limits: As reported, disease-linked clones showed significant enrichment in matched ankylosing spondylitis synovial fluid.

The CDR3 has 15 amino acids. Germline lookup yields CDR1 SGHRS and CDR2 YFSETQ. Unmatched junction bases numbered 7, after V lost 4 bases and J lost 0 bases. This clonotype showed up just a few times. Antigen: not known. This rearrangement joins TRBV5-1 to TRBJ2-7; 7 bases line up with TRBD2. Material: blood, either unsorted or a sorted T cell fraction (not recorded which). The receptor was isolated from a female donor with ankylosing spondylitis or in good health (not recorded which). This CDR3 is CASSAGVSASYEQYF. The CDR3 DNA follows: TGCGCCAGCAGCGCGGGGGTTAGCGCCTCCTACGAGCAGTACTTC.